This passage covers 26 T cell receptor beta chains from one sample sequenced in a study of blood T cell repertoires in COVID-19 (dated by TCRdb to 2018 to 2020). The library was generated by the immunoSEQ multiplex PCR assay. This is the immuneACCESS table as TCRdb keeps it, with only in-frame sequences that have V and J called. A part of the clones is gone; compared with another copy, unresolved V genes explain less than half, and the rest is unexplained. The sample table records around 430,000 clones; around 88% of these occur just once. The top ten constitute over 9.5% of the sample. The sample was peripheral blood. All receptors come from a woman in her 50s with COVID-19, enrolled during active disease.

The chain combines TRBV12-3 or TRBV12-4 with TRBJ1-1; D call uncertain. The CDR3 is 13 residues long. V lost 1 base and J 6 bases, leaving 9 bases between the germline ends. The CDR3 loop reads CASSLGTASEAFF. As DNA, the CDR3 is TGTGCCAGCAGTTTAGGCACAGCTTCTGAAGCTTTCTTT.

The chain combines TRBV29-1 with TRBJ1-2; 10 nucleotides line up with TRBD1. CDR1 is SQVTM and CDR2 is ANQGSEA in the germline V gene. The CDR3 is 14 residues long. V trimming: 8 bases; J trimming: 8 bases; junction bases outside the gene matches: 14. In nucleotides, the CDR3 is TGCAGCACCCCCCGGGACAGGGGTTTTATGGGCTACACCTTC. Protein sequence: CSTPRDRGFMGYTF.

The CDR3 loop reads CASSLSAGTDTQYF. The CDR3 nucleotides read TGTGCCAGCAGCTTGAGCGCCGGCACAGATACGCAGTATTTT. The chain joins TRBV5-4 to TRBJ2-3; D gene unclear. The length of the CDR3 is 14 residues. The V end lost 1 base, the J end lost 1 base, and 7 bases lay between the germline ends. Germline V gene lookup returns CDR1 SGHNT and CDR2 YYREEE (reference sequence). Supplemented by reference TRBV5-4 and TRBJ2-3, the full variable domain reads ETGVTQSPTHLIKTRGQQVTLRCSSQSGHNTVSWYQQALGQGPQFIFQYYREEENGRGNFPPRFSGLQFPNYSSELNVNALELDDSALYLCASSLSAGTDTQYFGPGTRLTVL.

V and J are TRBV11-2 and TRBJ1-5; possible D gene TRBD1, 6 bases. V lost 5 bases and J lost 3, with 8 bases in between. CDR1 SGHAT and CDR2 FQNNGV come from the germline V gene. CDR3 length: 13 residues. The CDR3 DNA reads TGTGCCAGCAGCACAGGGTTCAATCAGCCCCAGCATTTT. Amino acid sequence: CASSTGFNQPQHF.

The rearrangement joins TRBV6-5 to TRBJ1-1; D is perhaps TRBD1 (6 bases). CDR1 is MNHEY and CDR2 is SVGAGI in the germline V gene. This CDR3 has 14 residues. V was shortened by 6 bases and J by 1 base, with 12 bases between the two germline ends. The CDR3 protein is CASRPTGRNTEAFF. CDR3 bases: TGTGCCAGCAGGCCTACAGGGCGGAACACTGAAGCTTTCTTT.

The rearrangement links TRBV11-2 to TRBJ2-7; D is unresolved. The CDR3 runs to 14 residues. Between the trimmed V and J ends, which lost 0 bases and 3 bases, there was a span of 9 bases. Looked up from germline, CDR1 is SGHAT and CDR2 is FQNNGV. Here the CDR3 DNA reads TGTGCCAGCAGCTTAGATCCTGGCGGCTACGAGCAGTACTTC. Its translation: CASSLDPGGYEQYF.

The sample holds one count of this clone. The chain carries TRBV2 and TRBJ2-5, with 12 bases identical to TRBD1. Germline V gene sequence: CDR1 SNHLY, CDR2 FYNNEI. V shed 0 bases and J 3 bases; nucleotides not matched to a gene: 14. The CDR3 has 20 amino acids. The DNA for the CDR3 is TGTGCCAGCAGTGAAGCGCGGGACAGGGGGCGAATGACATATGAAGAGACCCAGTACTTC. Its protein product is CASSEARDRGRMTYEETQYF.

V usage is TRBV3-1 (or the pseudogene TRBV3-2) and J usage is TRBJ1-1; 8 nucleotides line up with TRBD1. Germline V lookup: CDR1 LGHDT, CDR2 YNNKEL (reference sequence). The CDR3 loop spans 14 amino acids. The trim removed 3 bases at V and 4 bases at J, leaving 4 bases unmatched. The CDR3 spells CASSQSDRGTEAFF. For the CDR3, the DNA is TGTGCCAGCAGCCAGTCCGACAGGGGCACTGAAGCTTTCTTT.

This sequence joins TRBV5-4 and TRBJ1-2; D gene uncertain. Trimming removed 2 bases at V and 8 bases at J, with 16 bases between. Germline V gives CDR1 SGHNT, CDR2 YYREEE (reference sequence). The CDR3 covers 14 residues. The CDR3 loop reads CASSFNTPYQGYTF. The DNA of the CDR3 is TGTGCCAGCAGCTTTAACACGCCATACCAGGGCTACACCTTC. The full variable domain, in which reference TRBV5-4 and TRBJ1-2 provide the parts outside the CDR3, is ETGVTQSPTHLIKTRGQQVTLRCSSQSGHNTVSWYQQALGQGPQFIFQYYREEENGRGNFPPRFSGLQFPNYSSELNVNALELDDSALYLCASSFNTPYQGYTFGSGTRLTVV.

This chain joins TRBV6-6 and TRBJ2-3, with 15 bases aligning to TRBD2. CDR3 size: 16 residues. The V gene end was trimmed by 5 bases and the J gene end by 7 bases; junction bases not matched to a gene: 7. The germline gives CDR1 MNHNY, CDR2 SVGAGI (reference sequence). The CDR3 protein is CASSRGTSGGWNTQYF. In DNA, the CDR3 is TGTGCCAGCAGTCGAGGGACTAGCGGGGGGTGGAATACGCAGTATTTT.

The chain links TRBV5-4 to TRBJ1-2; D gene uncertain. The length of the CDR3 is 15 residues. V was clipped by 6 bases and J by 14 bases, with 29 bases between them. Germline V gene sequence: CDR1 SGHNT, CDR2 YYREEE (reference sequence). CDR3 nucleotide sequence: TGTGCCAGCATGAACTTCGGGTCGGATTTCAGAATGGTAACCTTC. This codes for CASMNFGSDFRMVTF.

This clone appeared a few times. The gene calls are TRBV7-9 and TRBJ2-7; 10 nucleotides line up with TRBD1. CDR1 and CDR2 (germline): SEHNR, FQNEAQ (reference sequence). V lost 1 base to trimming and J lost 4 bases; unmatched junction nucleotides: 4. The CDR3 loop spans 15 amino acids. The chain's CDR3 is CASSLGGQGSYEQYF. As DNA, the CDR3 is TGTGCCAGCAGCTTAGGGGGACAGGGGAGTTACGAGCAGTACTTC.

The genes are TRBV10-1 and TRBJ2-7; 8 bases agree with TRBD2. Germline V gives CDR1 WNHNN, CDR2 SYGVQD (reference sequence). The CDR3 extends over 16 amino acids. The V gene end was trimmed by 0 bases and the J gene end by 0 bases; junction bases not matched to a gene: 4. In DNA form, the CDR3 reads TGCGCCAGCAGTGAGTCGCGGGGGGTAGTCTCCTACGAGCAGTACTTC. This translates into CASSESRGVVSYEQYF.

The chain combines TRBV5-4 with TRBJ1-6, with D possibly TRBD1 on 5 matching bases. Trimming left V 4 bases short and J 9 bases short, with 14 bases between. The CDR3 extends over 14 amino acids. Looked up from germline, CDR1 is SGHNT and CDR2 is YYREEE (reference sequence). The CDR3, as DNA: TGTGCCAGCAGCCTAATCCAGGGCGGTTCACCCCTCCACTTT. It encodes CASSLIQGGSPLHF.

This clone was seen once. The J gene is TRBJ1-2, the V gene TRBV5-1; D is perhaps TRBD1 (6 bases). Germline loops: CDR1 SGHRS, CDR2 YFSETQ. V lost 8 bases, J lost 5 bases, and 19 bases lay in between. The CDR3 extends over 14 amino acids. The CDR3 coding sequence is TGCGCCAGTAAAGGGGTAACAGGGCCTTATGGCTACACCTTC. It yields the protein CASKGVTGPYGYTF.

This sequence joins TRBV24-1 and TRBJ1-5; maybe TRBD1 (5 bases). The CDR3 extends over 14 amino acids. CDR1 is KGHDR and CDR2 is SFDVKD in the germline V gene. V was clipped by 3 bases and J by 5 bases, with 10 bases between them. The CDR3 DNA reads as TGTGCCACCAGTGATGGCGGGACTCATCAGCCCCAGCATTTT. It specifies CATSDGGTHQPQHF.

The gene calls are TRBV19 and TRBJ1-2; D unresolved. The ends were cut back, 5 bases at V and 4 bases at J, with 17 bases in the middle. CDR3 size: 15 residues. The germline V gene encodes CDR1 LNHDA and CDR2 SQIVND (reference sequence). CDR3 sequence: CASSPQTNSGYGYTF. The CDR3 DNA sequence: TGTGCCAGTAGTCCACAAACTAATTCCGGCTATGGCTACACCTTC.

In DNA, the CDR3 is TGTGCCAGTAGTATAGGGGGACAGGGGGCGACCTATGGCTACACCTTC. Its translation: CASSIGGQGATYGYTF. The chain carries TRBV19 and TRBJ1-2; 12 bases agree with TRBD1. Losses at the gene ends were 1 base for V and 4 bases for J; bases not matched to a gene: 4. Germline lookup yields CDR1 LNHDA and CDR2 SQIVND (reference sequence). The CDR3 covers 16 residues.

V gene TRBV12-3 or TRBV12-4 combines with J gene TRBJ2-2; tentative D call: TRBD2 (6 bases). The CDR3 loop spans 12 amino acids. Trimming stripped 6 bases from V and 7 bases from J, with 9 bases between. CDR3 bases: TGTGCCAGCAGCTCGGGGGTCGGGGAGCTGTTTTTT. It is translated as CASSSGVGELFF.

Points on this clone: This specimen includes other DNA sequences encoding the same CDR3. The rearrangement links TRBV30 to TRBJ1-5; D unresolved. The CDR3 runs to 13 residues. The ends were cut back, 1 base at V and 2 bases at J, with 6 bases in the middle. The germline CDR1 and CDR2 sequences are GTSNPN and SVGIG (reference sequence). The CDR3 DNA reads as TGTGCCTGGAGTGGGCAAGGCAATCAGCCCCAGCATTTT. It specifies CAWSGQGNQPQHF.

This chain links TRBV2 with TRBJ1-1; D is undetermined. The CDR3 has 16 residues. CDR1 and CDR2 from the germline V gene are SNHLY and FYNNEI. V was pared by 4 bases and J by 4 bases, with 19 bases between. In DNA form, the CDR3 reads TGTGCCAGCAGTGTCCCTGGGGAGGGTGAGGGCACTGAAGCTTTCTTT. It yields the protein CASSVPGEGEGTEAFF.

The chain has TRBV6-6 and TRBJ1-5, with D hard to call. The germline V and J ends were trimmed by 6 bases and 0 bases, with 15 bases remaining between them. This CDR3 has 16 amino acids. Germline V gene lookup returns CDR1 MNHNY and CDR2 SVGAGI (reference sequence). CDR3 nucleotide sequence: TGTGCCAGCAGCCCCACGGGGTCTTATAGCAATCAGCCCCAGCATTTT. Protein: CASSPTGSYSNQPQHF.

The chain recombines TRBV30 with TRBJ1-2; 7 bases are shared with TRBD1. J lost 4 bases, V lost 5 bases, and 7 bases had no gene match. CDR3 length equals 13 residues. CDR1 and CDR2 from the germline V gene are GTSNPN and SVGIG (reference sequence). Here the CDR3 reads CAWARQGIYGYTF. The DNA for the CDR3 is TGTGCCTGGGCAAGACAGGGAATCTATGGCTACACCTTC.

V gene TRBV3-1 (or the pseudogene TRBV3-2) combines with J gene TRBJ1-2, with 7 bases that match TRBD1. Germline V gene data show CDR1 as LGHDT and CDR2 as YNNKEL (reference sequence). The CDR3 runs to 14 residues. Trimming cost V 1 base and J 7 bases; bases outside gene matches: 6. CDR3 region: CASSQVGDRAGYTF. CDR3 nucleotide sequence: TGTGCCAGCAGCCAAGTCGGAGACAGGGCTGGCTACACCTTC.

The genes are TRBV30 and TRBJ1-2; D ambiguous. Germline V gives CDR1 GTSNPN, CDR2 SVGIG (reference sequence). V was pared by 2 bases and J by 8 bases, with 9 bases between. The CDR3 totals 11 residues. In DNA form, the CDR3 reads TGTGCCTGGAGTTTCGGGAAGGGCTACACCTTC. Protein sequence: CAWSFGKGYTF.

The chain couples TRBV9 to TRBJ1-5; 7 positions agree with TRBD1. The ends lost 4 bases at V and 0 bases at J; junction bases unmatched: 4. Germline V gene sequence: CDR1 SGDLS, CDR2 YYNGEE. The CDR3 sequence is 15 residues long. The CDR3 DNA reads as TGTGCCAGCAGCTTGACAGGGTATAGCAATCAGCCCCAGCATTTT. It encodes CASSLTGYSNQPQHF.